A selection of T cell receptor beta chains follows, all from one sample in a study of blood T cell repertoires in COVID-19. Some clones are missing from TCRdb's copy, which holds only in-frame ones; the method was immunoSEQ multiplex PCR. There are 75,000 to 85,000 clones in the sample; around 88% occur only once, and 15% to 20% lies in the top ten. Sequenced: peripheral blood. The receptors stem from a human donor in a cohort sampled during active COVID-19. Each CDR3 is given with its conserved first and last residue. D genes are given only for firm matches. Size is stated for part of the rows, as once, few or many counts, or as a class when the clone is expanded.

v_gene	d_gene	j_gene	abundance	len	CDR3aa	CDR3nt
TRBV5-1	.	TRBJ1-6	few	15	CASSLAAGRNSPLHF	TGCGCCAGCAGCTTGGCGGCAGGGAGGAATTCACCCCTCCACTTT
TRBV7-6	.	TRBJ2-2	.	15	CASRAEVLNTGELFF	TGTGCCAGCAGAGCTGAGGTGCTAAACACCGGGGAGCTGTTTTTT
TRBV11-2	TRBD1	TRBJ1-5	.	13	CASSLGTVQPQHF	TGTGCCAGCAGCCTTGGGACAGTTCAGCCCCAGCATTTT
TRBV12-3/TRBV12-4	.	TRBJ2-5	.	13	CASGLGHQETQYF	TGTGCCAGTGGTTTAGGGCACCAAGAGACCCAGTACTTC
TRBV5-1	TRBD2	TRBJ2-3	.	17	CASSFGLAGESTDTQYF	TGCGCCAGCAGCTTCGGACTAGCGGGAGAGTCCACAGATACGCAGTATTTT
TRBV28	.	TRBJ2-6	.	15	CASSLEGAGANVLTF	TGTGCCAGCAGTTTGGAGGGGGCAGGGGCCAACGTCCTGACTTTC
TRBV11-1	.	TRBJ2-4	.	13	CASSLNDRNIQYF	TGTGCCAGCAGCCTCAACGACAGGAACATTCAGTACTTC
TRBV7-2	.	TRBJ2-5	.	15	CASSLVILGGETQYF	TGTGCCAGCAGCTTAGTAATACTAGGAGGAGAGACCCAGTACTTC
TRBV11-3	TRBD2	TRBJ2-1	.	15	CASSLSGSSYNEQFF	TGTGCCAGCAGCCTGAGCGGGAGCTCCTACAATGAGCAGTTCTTC
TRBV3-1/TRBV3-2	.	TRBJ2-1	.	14	CASSQGGPGNEQFF	TGTGCCAGCAGCCAAGGGGGGCCGGGGAATGAGCAGTTCTTC
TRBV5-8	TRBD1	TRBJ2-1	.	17	CASRTHRGLSSYNEQFF	TGTGCCAGCAGGACGCACAGGGGCTTAAGCTCCTACAATGAGCAGTTCTTC
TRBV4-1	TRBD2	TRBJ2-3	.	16	CASSHAIAGVTDTQYF	TGCGCCAGCAGCCACGCTATAGCGGGAGTAACAGATACGCAGTATTTT
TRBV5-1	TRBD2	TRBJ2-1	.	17	CASSSGPAGVSYNEQFF	TGCGCCAGCAGCTCAGGACCAGCGGGAGTGTCCTACAATGAGCAGTTCTTC
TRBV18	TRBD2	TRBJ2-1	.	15	CASSPFSGGNNEQFF	TGTGCCAGCTCACCGTTTAGCGGGGGAAACAATGAGCAGTTCTTC
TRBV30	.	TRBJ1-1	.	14	CAWSVLNVNTEAFF	TGTGCCTGGAGTGTACTGAACGTTAACACTGAAGCTTTCTTT
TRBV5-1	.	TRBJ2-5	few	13	CASSLGAQETQYF	TGCGCCAGCAGCTTGGGGGCACAAGAGACCCAGTACTTC
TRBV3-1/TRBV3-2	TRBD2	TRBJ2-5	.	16	CASSRLTSGGQETQYF	TGTGCCAGCAGCCGTCTGACTAGCGGGGGACAAGAGACCCAGTACTTC
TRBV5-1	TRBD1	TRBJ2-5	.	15	CASSSDRVGQETQYF	TGCGCCAGCAGCTCGGACAGGGTCGGGCAAGAGACCCAGTACTTC
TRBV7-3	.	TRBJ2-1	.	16	CASRPAGESSYNEQFF	TGTGCCAGCAGGCCCGCCGGGGAGAGCTCCTACAATGAGCAGTTCTTC
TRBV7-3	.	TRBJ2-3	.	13	CASSPRSSDTQYF	TGTGCCAGCAGCCCTCGAAGCTCAGATACGCAGTATTTT
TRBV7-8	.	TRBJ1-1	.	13	CASSQRSHTEAFF	TGTGCCAGCAGCCAACGGTCGCACACTGAAGCTTTCTTT
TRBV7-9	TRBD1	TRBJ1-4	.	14	CASSQDRGGEKLFF	TGTGCCAGCAGCCAAGACAGGGGAGGAGAAAAACTGTTTTTT
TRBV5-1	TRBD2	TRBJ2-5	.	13	CASSPSGEETQYF	TGCGCCAGCAGCCCTAGCGGCGAAGAGACCCAGTACTTC
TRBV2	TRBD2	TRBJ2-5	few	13	CASGRENQETQYF	TGTGCCAGCGGGCGGGAGAACCAAGAGACCCAGTACTTC
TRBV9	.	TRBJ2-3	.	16	CASSAQGHLGADTQYF	TGTGCCAGCAGCGCGCAGGGGCACTTGGGGGCAGATACGCAGTATTTT
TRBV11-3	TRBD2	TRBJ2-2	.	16	CASSGGAGGNTGELFF	TGTGCCAGCAGCGGCGGCGCGGGGGGGAACACCGGGGAGCTGTTTTTT
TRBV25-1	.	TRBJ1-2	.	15	CASNGGTETNYGYTF	TGTGCCAGCAACGGAGGCACGGAAACTAACTATGGCTACACCTTC
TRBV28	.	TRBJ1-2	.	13	CASSPGDNYGYTF	TGTGCCAGCAGCCCGGGGGATAACTATGGCTACACCTTC
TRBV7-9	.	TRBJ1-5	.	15	CASSLIQGPHQPQHF	TGTGCCAGCAGCCTTATTCAGGGGCCTCATCAGCCCCAGCATTTT
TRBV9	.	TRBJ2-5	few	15	CASSVDATGQETQYF	TGTGCCAGCAGCGTAGACGCGACTGGACAAGAGACCCAGTACTTC
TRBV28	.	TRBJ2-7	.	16	CASSWVGSRGLYEQYF	TGTGCCAGCAGTTGGGTGGGTTCGCGGGGGCTCTACGAGCAGTACTTC
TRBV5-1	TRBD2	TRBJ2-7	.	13	CASSAGLEREQYF	TGCGCCAGCAGCGCGGGACTAGAGCGCGAGCAGTACTTC
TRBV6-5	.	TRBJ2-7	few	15	CASRMDGYPPGEQYF	TGTGCCAGCAGGATGGACGGTTACCCTCCGGGGGAGCAGTACTTC
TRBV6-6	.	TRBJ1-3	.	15	CASSYGGFDGNTIYF	TGTGCCAGCAGTTACGGAGGGTTTGATGGAAACACCATATATTTT
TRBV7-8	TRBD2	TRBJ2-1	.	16	CASSLEVAGTYNEQFF	TGTGCCAGCAGCTTAGAGGTAGCGGGAACCTACAATGAGCAGTTCTTC
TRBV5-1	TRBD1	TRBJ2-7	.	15	CASSLTDRASREQYF	TGCGCCAGCAGCTTGACCGACAGGGCCTCTCGGGAGCAGTACTTC
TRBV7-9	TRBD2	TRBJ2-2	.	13	CASSWTSGGELFF	TGTGCCAGCAGCTGGACTAGCGGCGGGGAGCTGTTTTTT
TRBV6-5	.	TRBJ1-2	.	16	CASSYSLPLDNYGYTF	TGTGCCAGCAGTTACTCGCTTCCCCTAGACAACTATGGCTACACCTTC
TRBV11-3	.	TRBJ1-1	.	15	CASSLGSLGNTEAFF	TGTGCCAGCAGCTTAGGGAGCTTAGGGAACACTGAAGCTTTCTTT
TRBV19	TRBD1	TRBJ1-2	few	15	CASSSLPPGQYGYTF	TGTGCCAGTAGTTCCCTCCCGCCGGGACAGTATGGCTACACCTTC
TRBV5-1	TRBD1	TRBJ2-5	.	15	CASSLAGTGEETQYF	TGCGCCAGCAGCTTGGCCGGGACAGGGGAAGAGACCCAGTACTTC
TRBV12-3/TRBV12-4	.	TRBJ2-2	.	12	CASSFSDGELFF	TGTGCCAGCAGTTTTAGTGACGGGGAGCTGTTTTTT
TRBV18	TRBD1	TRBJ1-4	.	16	CASSPGTGAFGEKLFF	TGTGCCAGCTCACCAGGGACAGGAGCCTTCGGGGAAAAACTGTTTTTT
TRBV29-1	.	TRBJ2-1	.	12	CSVSTNYNEQFF	TGCAGCGTATCCACAAACTACAATGAGCAGTTCTTC
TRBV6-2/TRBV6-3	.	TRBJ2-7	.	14	CASSYSRQGNEQYF	TGTGCCAGCAGTTACTCGCGGCAGGGGAACGAGCAGTACTTC
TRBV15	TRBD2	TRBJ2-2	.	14	CATSRDAGAGELFF	TGTGCCACCAGCAGAGATGCGGGGGCCGGGGAGCTGTTTTTT
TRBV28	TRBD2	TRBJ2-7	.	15	CASSLGGRAQYEQYF	TGTGCCAGCAGTTTAGGCGGGAGGGCCCAATACGAGCAGTACTTC
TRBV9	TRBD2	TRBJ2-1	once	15	CASSVSGLAENEQFF	TGTGCCAGCAGCGTATCGGGACTAGCTGAGAATGAGCAGTTCTTC
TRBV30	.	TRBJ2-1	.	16	CAWRATGQASYNEQFF	TGTGCCTGGAGGGCGACAGGACAAGCCTCCTACAATGAGCAGTTCTTC
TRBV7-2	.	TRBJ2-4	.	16	CASRSEGGGVGNIQYF	TGTGCCAGCAGATCCGAGGGCGGGGGCGTAGGAAACATTCAGTACTTC
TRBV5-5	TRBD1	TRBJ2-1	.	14	CASSIGQGAGEQFF	TGTGCCAGCAGCATAGGACAGGGGGCTGGTGAGCAGTTCTTC